This T cell receptor (beta chain) was observed in a study of blood T cell repertoires in COVID-19. Unmatched junction bases numbered 3, after V lost 0 bases and J lost 1 base. The CDR3 runs 15 residues. The germline V gene encodes CDR1 SGDLS and CDR2 YYNGEE. Assay used: immunoSEQ multiplex PCR; TCRdb lists only in-frame clones, some missing. The profile shows about 440,000 clones, about nine tenths of them singletons. Participant reports of clinical history set cohort assignment. Sequencing was carried out using PBMCs or T cells enriched from blood (not recorded which). J is TRBJ2-5 and V is TRBV9; 7 bases match TRBD2. The sequence came from a man aged 18 to 30 who had recovered from COVID-19. The DNA for the CDR3 is TGTGCCAGCAGCGTAGGATGGGGGGGCCAAGAGACCCAGTACTTC. It codes for CASSVGWGGQETQYF.